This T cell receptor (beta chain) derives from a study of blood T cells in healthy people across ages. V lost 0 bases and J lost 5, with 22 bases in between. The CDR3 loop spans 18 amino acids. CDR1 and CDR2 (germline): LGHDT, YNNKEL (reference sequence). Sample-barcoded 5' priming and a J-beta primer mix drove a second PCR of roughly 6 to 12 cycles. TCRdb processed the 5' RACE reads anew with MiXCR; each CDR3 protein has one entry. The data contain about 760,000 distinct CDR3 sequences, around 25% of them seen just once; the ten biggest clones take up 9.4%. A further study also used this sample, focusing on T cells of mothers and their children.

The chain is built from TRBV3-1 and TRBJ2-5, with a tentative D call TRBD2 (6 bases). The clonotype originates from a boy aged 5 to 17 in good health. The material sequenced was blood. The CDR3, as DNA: TGTGCCAGCAGCCAAGATCGAGGAGCGGGTCCATCATTGGAGACCCAGTACTTC. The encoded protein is CASSQDRGAGPSLETQYF.